This TCR beta chain was captured by sequencing in a study of cytomegalovirus exposure and HLA in healthy donors. The germline V and J ends were trimmed by 3 bases and 1 base, with 4 bases remaining between them. CDR3 length: 13 amino acids. Germline CDR1 reads SNHLY; CDR2 reads FYNNEI. Study-wide results and limits: Most TCR sequences were rare, but some public TCRs occurred in many donors. The study recorded about 150 TCR beta chains that were cytomegalovirus-associated. Exclusion applied to some V segments, including TRBV6-2 and TRBV6-3, as they were indistinguishable.

As for this clone: Its target is not known.

The PCR used 60 Vbeta and 13 Jbeta primers. Repertoires were generated with immunoSEQ multiplex PCR, while TCRdb's copy carries only in-frame clones and drops some. The sample carries tens of thousands of clones, 80% recorded once. The receptor was isolated from a man aged 25-45 years in good health and CMV-seronegative. Sequenced input: PBMCs. The chain combines TRBV2 with TRBJ1-5; no clear D gene. The CDR3 DNA reads as TGTGCCAGCAGTGATGAGAGCAATCAGCCCCAGCATTTT. It codes for CASSDESNQPQHF.